The clone carrying this TCR beta chain has ten or more counts. As yet, its antigen is unknown. The germline CDR1 and CDR2 sequences are SGHRS and YFSETQ. V lost 5 bases, J lost 8 bases, and 14 bases stayed unmatched. The CDR3 runs to 15 residues. The data were obtained in a study of identical twins. Findings and limits, study-wide: Cord blood's abundant beta clonotypes had fewer insertions, unlike memory repertoires. Shared out-of-frame alpha sequences (those common to twins) showed excess low generation probability.

Through template switching, a universal primer site was introduced, and the cDNA contained unique molecular identifiers. TCRdb reanalysed the 5' RACE reads using MiXCR and keeps one entry per CDR3 protein. The data hold about 530,000 distinct CDR3 sequences, with about a fifth observed a single time. This sample was shared with a second study, whose subject was yellow fever vaccine responses in identical twins. That report adds: Twins reportedly appeared to share part of their vaccine T cell response while keeping part individual.

The chain combines TRBV5-1 with TRBJ1-2; TRBD1 agrees at 8 bases. The TCR comes from a woman aged 18 to 35 in good health. What was sequenced was CD4+ T cells sorted from blood. The CDR3 loop is CASRSRTGLDGGYTF. The CDR3 nucleotides read TGCGCCAGCAGGTCCCGGACAGGGTTAGATGGCGGCTACACCTTC.